The table lists the clone carrying this T cell receptor beta chain with a count of one. Sequencing used immunoSEQ multiplex PCR; TCRdb keeps in-frame clones, though not all of them. The sample contains some 420,000 clones, 85% to 90% of which appear only once. The germline gives CDR1 LNHDA, CDR2 SQIVND (reference sequence). V lost 2 bases to trimming and J lost 12 bases, with 17 bases between them. The CDR3 sequence is 14 residues long. Self-reported history from a screening survey and questionnaire set each donor's cohort. The record originates from a study of blood T cell repertoires in COVID-19. Study-level information: T cells, B-cell-depleted T cells, or PBMCs provided the cDNA or gDNA that served as material.

The sample taken for sequencing was PBMCs or T cells enriched from blood (not recorded which). The sequence came from a man under 40 who had recovered from COVID-19. The chain carries TRBV19 and TRBJ2-1; D uncertain. The CDR3: CASSISPLNSGQFF. Written as DNA, the CDR3 is TGTGCCAGTAGTATAAGCCCCCTCAACTCGGGGCAGTTCTTC.